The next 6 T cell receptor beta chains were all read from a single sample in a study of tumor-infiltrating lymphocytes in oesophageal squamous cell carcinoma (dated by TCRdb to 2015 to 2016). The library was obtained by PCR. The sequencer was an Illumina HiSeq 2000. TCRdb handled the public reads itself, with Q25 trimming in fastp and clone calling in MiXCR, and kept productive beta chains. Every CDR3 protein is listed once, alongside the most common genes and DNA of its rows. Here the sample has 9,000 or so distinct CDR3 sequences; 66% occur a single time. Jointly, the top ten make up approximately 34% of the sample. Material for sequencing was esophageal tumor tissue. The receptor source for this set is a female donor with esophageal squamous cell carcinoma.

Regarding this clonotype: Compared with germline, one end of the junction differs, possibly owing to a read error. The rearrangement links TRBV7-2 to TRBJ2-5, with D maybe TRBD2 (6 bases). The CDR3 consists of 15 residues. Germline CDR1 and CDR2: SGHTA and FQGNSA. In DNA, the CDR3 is TGTGCCAGCAGCCGCTCCGGGAGTATTAGCTCAGCCCTCCACTTC. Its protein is CASSRSGSISSALHF.

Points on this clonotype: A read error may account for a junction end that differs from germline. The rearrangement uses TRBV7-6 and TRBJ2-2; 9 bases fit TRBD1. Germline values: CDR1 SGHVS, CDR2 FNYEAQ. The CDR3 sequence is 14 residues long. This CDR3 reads CASSPGQGFGELFF. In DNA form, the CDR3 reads TGTGCTAGCAGCCCCGGACAGGGGTTCGGGGAGCTGTTTTTT.

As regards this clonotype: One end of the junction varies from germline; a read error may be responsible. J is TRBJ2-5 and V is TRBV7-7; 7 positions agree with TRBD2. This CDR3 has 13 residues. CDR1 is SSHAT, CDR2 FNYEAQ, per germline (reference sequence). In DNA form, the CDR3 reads TGTGCTAGCAGCTCCGGACTAGTAGAGACCCAGTACTTC. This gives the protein CASSSGLVETQYF.

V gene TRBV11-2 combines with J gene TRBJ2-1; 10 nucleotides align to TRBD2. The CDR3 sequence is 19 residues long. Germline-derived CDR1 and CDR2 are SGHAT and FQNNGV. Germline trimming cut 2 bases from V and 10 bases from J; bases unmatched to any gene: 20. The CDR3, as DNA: TGTGCCAGCAGCTTATACCGACTAGCGGGCTCATCGGAAGCAGGGGAGCAGTTCTTC. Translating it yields CASSLYRLAGSSEAGEQFF. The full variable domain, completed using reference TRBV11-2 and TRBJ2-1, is EAGVAQSPRYKIIEKRQSVAFWCNPISGHATLYWYQQILGQGPKLLIQFQNNGVVDDSQLPKDRFSAERLKGVDSTLKIQPAKLEDSAVYLCASSLYRLAGSSEAGEQFFGPGTRLTVL.

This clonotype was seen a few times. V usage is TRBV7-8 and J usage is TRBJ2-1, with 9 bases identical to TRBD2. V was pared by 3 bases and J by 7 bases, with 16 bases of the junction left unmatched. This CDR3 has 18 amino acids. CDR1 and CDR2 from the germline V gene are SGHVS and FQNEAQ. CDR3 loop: CASSFPRGGGRARNEQFF. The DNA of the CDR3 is TGTGCCAGCAGCTTCCCCAGGGGAGGCGGGAGGGCCAGGAATGAGCAGTTCTTC.

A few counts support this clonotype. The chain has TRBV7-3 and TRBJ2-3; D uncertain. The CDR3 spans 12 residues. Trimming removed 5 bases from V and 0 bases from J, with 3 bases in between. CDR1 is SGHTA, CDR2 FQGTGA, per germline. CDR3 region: CASSPSTDTQYF. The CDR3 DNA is TGTGCCAGCAGCCCGAGCACAGATACGCAGTATTTT.